This is a list of T cell receptor beta chains from one sample in a study of CD8 T cells in ankylosing spondylitis. From the 5' RACE reads, TCRdb called clonotypes with MiXCR, one entry per CDR3 protein. The data contain around 430,000 distinct CDR3 sequences, roughly 15% of them singletons. Material for sequencing was blood, either unsorted or a sorted T cell fraction (not recorded which). Receptors originate from a male donor with ankylosing spondylitis. CDR3s include the opening cysteine and the closing phenylalanine or tryptophan. Each record gives: V gene, J gene, D gene, clone size, CDR3 DNA, CDR3 protein. The D gene is left open where the match is weak. Size is stated for part of the rows, as once, few or many counts, or as a class when the clone is expanded.

>TRBV5-1|TRBJ1-2|NA|NA
TGCGCCAGCAGCTTGCAAACAGGGACCTATGGCTACACCTTC
CASSLQTGTYGYTF
>TRBV11-2|TRBJ2-3|NA|NA
TGTGCCAGCAGCTTAGAACCCCTAGGGGGGCAGTATTTT
CASSLEPLGGQYF
>TRBV20-1|TRBJ2-3|TRBD2|NA
TGCAGTGCAAGGCGGGGGGAGGCAGATACGCAGTATTTT
CSARRGEADTQYF
>TRBV7-9|TRBJ1-4|NA|few
TGTGCCAGCAGCTTAACCAGGGCGGAAAAACTGTTTTTT
CASSLTRAEKLFF
>TRBV14|TRBJ2-3|NA|NA
TGTGCCAGCAGCCAACCTACGGGCCTCACAGATACGCAGTATTTT
CASSQPTGLTDTQYF
>TRBV12-3/TRBV12-4|TRBJ2-1|NA|few
TGTGCCAGCAGTTTAAGCTCAGGGGATTATGAGCAGTTCTTC
CASSLSSGDYEQFF
>TRBV6-1|TRBJ1-5|NA|NA
TGTGCCAGCAGTGAAGGCCAGGGAGTAGGCAATCAGCCCCAGCATTTT
CASSEGQGVGNQPQHF
>TRBV3-1|TRBJ1-2|NA|few
TGTGCCAGCAGCCAAGCAGGGGACCATGGCTACACCTTC
CASSQAGDHGYTF
>TRBV5-1|TRBJ1-1|TRBD1|many
TGCGCCAGCAGCTCCGGACAGGACGCCCTTGAAGCTTTCTTT
CASSSGQDALEAFF
>TRBV2|TRBJ1-2|NA|few
TGTGCCAGCAGAGAGACGACGGTAGGGGGCTATGGCTACACCTTC
CASRETTVGGYGYTF
>TRBV5-1|TRBJ2-2|NA|NA
TGCGCCAGCAGCTTGGCGGACACCGGGGAGCTGTTTTTT
CASSLADTGELFF
>TRBV11-2|TRBJ2-7|TRBD1|few
TGTGCCAGCAGCTCCCGAATACCGGGACAGGGGGATTACGAGCAGTACTTC
CASSSRIPGQGDYEQYF
>TRBV10-3|TRBJ2-1|NA|many
TGTGCCATCAGTCAAGGGGGCTCCTACAATGAGCAGTTCTTC
CAISQGGSYNEQFF
>TRBV6-1|TRBJ1-2|NA|NA
TGTGCCAGCAGTGAGGGGCACCAGGGAAACTATGGCTACACCTTC
CASSEGHQGNYGYTF
>TRBV13|TRBJ1-2|NA|NA
TGTGCCAGCAGCCAGACATACCGTTCAGGGGAGAGCGGCTACACCTTC
CASSQTYRSGESGYTF
>TRBV20-1|TRBJ2-4|NA|few
TGCAGTGCTACACCGGCAGCCAAAAACATTCAGTACTTC
CSATPAAKNIQYF
>TRBV20-1|TRBJ2-1|TRBD2|few
TGCAGTGCTAGGAGGCGGGGGGGCTCGGGTGAGCAGTTCTTC
CSARRRGGSGEQFF
>TRBV3-1|TRBJ2-1|TRBD2|NA
TGTGCCAGCAGCCATCTAGCGGGGGCCTCCTACAATGAGCAGTTCTTC
CASSHLAGASYNEQFF
>TRBV20-1|TRBJ2-1|TRBD2|NA
TGCAGTGCTAGAGATGAGGGGACTAGCGGGAGTGGTATCTACAATGAGCAGTTCTTC
CSARDEGTSGSGIYNEQFF
>TRBV5-1|TRBJ1-1|TRBD1|few
TGCGCCAGCAGCTCGTGGAATGGACAGGCCACTGAAGCTTTCTTT
CASSSWNGQATEAFF
>TRBV6-1|TRBJ2-7|TRBD2|NA
TGTGCCAGCAGTCGACTACCGGGACTAGCGGGAGCGGGAGAGCAGTACTTC
CASSRLPGLAGAGEQYF
>TRBV11-2|TRBJ2-6|NA|NA
TGTGCCAGCAGCTTAATATCTGGGGCCAACGTCCTGACTTTC
CASSLISGANVLTF
>TRBV2|TRBJ2-7|TRBD1|few
TGTGCCAGCAGCGAGGGGACAGGGTGGTACGAGCAGTACTTC
CASSEGTGWYEQYF
>TRBV6-1|TRBJ1-1|TRBD1|few
TGTGCCAGCAGTGTGACAGGGACGAACACTGAAGCTTTCTTT
CASSVTGTNTEAFF
>TRBV18|TRBJ1-1|NA|NA
TGTGCCAGCTCACCGGCCGCCAGACGGTTCAACACTGAAGCTTTCTTT
CASSPAARRFNTEAFF